The 24 T cell receptor beta chains below were found in one sample sequenced in a study of neurological immune-mediated disorders. Time point here: longitudinal time-point 2. TCRdb called the 5' RACE reads again in MiXCR, with one record for every CDR3 protein. This table holds 84,000 or so distinct CDR3 sequences, roughly an eighth found once. Sequenced material: PBMCs. The origin of the receptors is a female donor with HTLV-1-associated myelopathy (HAM/TSP).

This clonotype rates as medium-sized. The rearrangement uses TRBV20-1 and TRBJ2-3; possible D gene TRBD2, 6 bases. Looked up from germline, CDR1 is DFQATT and CDR2 is SNEGSKA (reference sequence). Trimming removed 6 bases from V and 2 bases from J, with 18 bases in between. The CDR3 covers 15 residues. The CDR3 spells CSAPRGTGSTDTQYF. CDR3 in DNA: TGCAGTGCCCCTCGGGGGACCGGTTCCACAGATACGCAGTATTTT.

At least ten counts were recorded for this clonotype. This chain links TRBV11-2 with TRBJ2-1, with D tentatively TRBD2 (6 bases). This CDR3 has 14 residues. Trimming stripped 0 bases from V and 5 bases from J, with 8 bases between. The germline gives CDR1 SGHAT, CDR2 FQNNGV. The CDR3 DNA sequence: TGTGCCAGCAGCTTAGATTGGGGGGACAATGAGCAGTTCTTC. This gives the protein CASSLDWGDNEQFF.

This clonotype was observed at least ten times. The V call is TRBV20-1, the J call TRBJ2-7; 7 bases line up with TRBD1. With 0 bases clipped from V and 4 bases from J, the junction kept 12 bases outside the gene matches. The CDR3 totals 16 residues. The germline V gene encodes CDR1 DFQATT and CDR2 SNEGSKA (reference sequence). CDR3 bases: TGCAGTGCTAGAGATGACAGGGCCAACGCCAAGTACGAGCAGTACTTC. Its translation: CSARDDRANAKYEQYF.

This clonotype was counted many times. The chain links TRBV12-3 or TRBV12-4 to TRBJ2-3, with D tentatively TRBD2 (6 bases). This CDR3 has 14 residues. The germline V and J ends were trimmed by 2 bases and 0 bases, with 6 bases remaining between them. Here the CDR3 DNA reads TGTGCCAGCAGTTTACGGGGGAGCACAGATACGCAGTATTTT. As protein: CASSLRGSTDTQYF.

This clonotype was seen at least ten times. This chain's CDR3 is CASSPQVWAYEQYF. CDR3 nucleotide sequence: TGTGCCAGCTCACCGCAGGTTTGGGCCTACGAGCAGTACTTC. V and J are TRBV18 and TRBJ2-7; D not certain. The germline V and J ends were trimmed by 3 bases and 2 bases, with 11 bases remaining between them. The germline gives CDR1 KGHSH, CDR2 LQKENI. The CDR3 loop spans 14 amino acids.

This clonotype was counted ten times or more. A clone one base away is much larger, so this may be a read error. The chain joins TRBV5-1 to TRBJ2-1; D may be TRBD1 (6 bases). V lost 3 bases, J lost 2 bases, and 12 bases lay in between. The length of the CDR3 is 15 residues. Germline assignment: CDR1 SGHRS and CDR2 YFSETQ. The CDR3 sequence is CASSSEQGPYNEQFF. The CDR3 DNA follows: TGCGCCAGCAGCTCCGAACAGGGCCCCTACAATGAGCAGTTCTTC.

This clonotype has at least ten counts. V usage is TRBV12-3 or TRBV12-4 and J usage is TRBJ2-5; TRBD2 might be the D (7 bases). The CDR3 contains 14 residues. Trimming cost V 8 bases and J 7 bases, with 20 bases left between them. The CDR3 is CASLTTGGGGTQYF. The CDR3 nucleotides read TGTGCCAGCTTAACTACGGGGGGCGGGGGGACCCAGTACTTC.

A few counts support this clonotype. The CDR3 loop is CASSPRNGDEQYF. In DNA form, the CDR3 reads TGTGCCAGCAGCCCCCGGAACGGGGACGAGCAGTACTTC. This chain joins TRBV2 and TRBJ2-7; perhaps TRBD2 as D (5 bases). Per the germline V gene, CDR1 is SNHLY and CDR2 is FYNNEI. This CDR3 region has 13 residues. Trimming left V 6 bases short and J 5 bases short, with 14 bases between.

This clonotype was found many times. The chain employs TRBV12-3 or TRBV12-4 and TRBJ2-3; maybe TRBD2 (5 bases). The CDR3 covers 12 residues. Trimming took 5 bases from V and 4 from J, leaving 7 bases between them. CDR3 DNA: TGTGCCAGCAGTCCTAGCTCAGATACGCAGTATTTT. Protein: CASSPSSDTQYF.

At least ten counts were recorded for this clonotype. The genes are TRBV5-1 and TRBJ1-1, with unresolved D. Trimming removed 2 bases from V and 2 bases from J, with 7 bases in between. The germline gives CDR1 SGHRS, CDR2 YFSETQ. The CDR3 spans 13 residues. CDR3 DNA: TGCGCCAGCAGCTTTGCGGACAACACTGAAGCTTTCTTT. This codes for CASSFADNTEAFF.

This clonotype has at least ten counts. V gene TRBV20-1 combines with J gene TRBJ2-7; the match to TRBD2 covers 8 bases. The CDR3 covers 12 residues. The V gene's germline CDR1 is DFQATT and CDR2 SNEGSKA (reference sequence). J was trimmed by 6 bases and V by 6 bases; bases with no gene match: 7. For the CDR3, the DNA is TGCAGTGCCGCGACGGCGGGAGGCGAGCAGTACTTC. It yields the protein CSAATAGGEQYF.

As to this clonotype: This may come from a read error, since a much larger clone is one base off. V is TRBV5-6 and J is TRBJ2-1; D uncertain. CDR1 and CDR2 (germline): SGHDT, YYEEEE. This CDR3 is built from 12 residues. The V gene lost 0 bases and the J gene lost 10 bases, with 8 bases spanning the gap. The CDR3 reads CASSLVGSEQFF. In nucleotides, the CDR3 is TGTGCCAGCAGCTTGGTTGGGTCCGAGCAGTTCTTC.

This clonotype was recorded many times. The chain joins TRBV20-1 to TRBJ2-1; the match to TRBD2 covers 8 bases. The CDR3 runs 14 residues. The V and J ends lost 3 bases and 7 bases, in that order; junction bases with no gene match: 8. CDR1 is DFQATT and CDR2 is SNEGSKA in the germline V gene (reference sequence). CDR3 region: CSASVRGGLNEQFF. The CDR3 nucleotides are TGCAGTGCTAGCGTTCGGGGGGGCTTAAATGAGCAGTTCTTC.

This clonotype was detected many times. This chain uses TRBV6-1 with TRBJ2-1; 8 bases match TRBD2. Per germline, CDR1 MNHNS and CDR2 SASEGT. Unmatched junction bases numbered 5, after V lost 3 bases and J lost 4 bases. This CDR3 region has 15 residues. In DNA form, the CDR3 reads TGTGCCAGCAGTGATAGGAGCGGGGGATACAATGAGCAGTTCTTC. Translated, it gives CASSDRSGGYNEQFF.

This clonotype was counted ten times or more. The chain has TRBV20-1 and TRBJ2-7; perhaps TRBD2 as D (5 bases). Between the trimmed V and J ends, which lost 6 bases and 4 bases, there was a span of 7 bases. The CDR3 has 10 amino acids. CDR1 and CDR2 from the germline V gene are DFQATT and SNEGSKA (reference sequence). CDR3 sequence (DNA): TGCAGTGCCGGGAAGTACGAGCAGTACTTC. Its protein is CSAGKYEQYF.

Ten or more counts support this clonotype. V is TRBV20-1 and J is TRBJ2-3; 8 positions agree with TRBD2. CDR1 and CDR2 from the germline V gene are DFQATT and SNEGSKA (reference sequence). V was pared by 1 base and J by 4 bases, with 10 bases of the junction left unmatched. The CDR3 loop spans 16 amino acids. In DNA, the CDR3 is TGCAGTGCTAGAGGCGCAAAGCGGGGGCACGCAGATACGCAGTATTTT. Its protein is CSARGAKRGHADTQYF.

This clonotype showed up many times. The chain combines TRBV3-1 with TRBJ2-3, with 11 bases that match TRBD2. The J segment lost 5 bases and the V segment lost 1 base, leaving 5 bases of the junction unmatched. The CDR3 is 16 residues long. Germline-derived CDR1 and CDR2 are LGHDT and YNNKEL (reference sequence). The CDR3 DNA is TGTGCCAGCAGCCAAGTCACTAGCGGGGGCGGAGATACGCAGTATTTT. This codes for CASSQVTSGGGDTQYF.

This chain joins TRBV20-1 and TRBJ2-7; D gene uncertain. From germline, CDR1 is DFQATT and CDR2 SNEGSKA (reference sequence). There are 14 residues in the CDR3. V shed 3 bases and J shed 6 bases, with 18 bases lying between them. The CDR3 sequence is CSARGIPLGLEQYF. CDR3 DNA: TGCAGTGCTAGGGGTATCCCCCTGGGTCTCGAGCAGTACTTC.

This clonotype has a count of ten or more. The chain employs TRBV24-1 and TRBJ2-7; possibly TRBD1 for D (6 bases). Trimming removed 5 bases at V and 2 bases at J, with 9 bases between. CDR3 length: 13 residues. In germline, CDR1 is KGHDR, CDR2 SFDVKD. The DNA of the CDR3 is TGTGCCACCAGTGGCGGACAGCCCTACGAGCAGTACTTC. This encodes CATSGGQPYEQYF.

The sample holds a few counts of this clonotype. The rearrangement links TRBV9 to TRBJ2-2, with D perhaps TRBD1 or TRBD2 (6 bases each). Germline CDR1 is SGDLS and CDR2 is YYNGEE. The CDR3 sequence is 12 residues long. Between the trimmed V and J ends, which lost 0 bases and 13 bases, there was a span of 10 bases. The CDR3 reads CASSVEGGRLFF. In DNA, the CDR3 is TGTGCCAGCAGCGTAGAGGGGGGCCGGCTGTTTTTT.

This clonotype was counted ten times or more. J is TRBJ1-4 and V is TRBV28; maybe TRBD1 (5 bases). Germline V CDR1 and CDR2: MDHEN, SYDVKM. Trimming pared 6 bases from V and 8 bases from J, leaving 13 bases between. This CDR3 is built from 13 residues. This chain's CDR3 is CASRTGPSEKLFF. CDR3 DNA sequence: TGTGCCAGCAGAACAGGACCCAGCGAAAAACTGTTTTTT.

This clonotype has a count of ten or more. The chain recombines TRBV14 with TRBJ2-5; maybe TRBD2 (6 bases). Trimming cost V 5 bases and J 3 bases, with 13 bases left between them. Germline assignment: CDR1 SGHDN and CDR2 FVKESK. This CDR3 is built from 14 residues. The CDR3 sequence is CASSKYGGEETQYF. The CDR3, as DNA: TGTGCCAGCAGCAAATACGGGGGAGAAGAGACCCAGTACTTC. Based on the CDR3 plus reference TRBV14 and TRBJ2-5, the full variable domain is EAGVTQFPSHSVIEKGQTVTLRCDPISGHDNLYWYRRVMGKEIKFLLHFVKESKQDESGMPNNRFLAERTGGTYSTLKVQPAELEDSGVYFCASSKYGGEETQYFGPGTRLLVL.

This clonotype was picked up many times. The chain combines TRBV28 with TRBJ2-1; TRBD2 matches at 7 bases. The CDR3 has 16 amino acids. Germline assignment: CDR1 MDHEN and CDR2 SYDVKM. Germline trimming cut 5 bases from V and 2 bases from J; bases unmatched to any gene: 9. In nucleotides, the CDR3 is TGTGCCAGCAGTCCACTCTCCCGGGGGGCCTACAATGAGCAGTTCTTC. Its translation is CASSPLSRGAYNEQFF.

This clonotype was detected ten times or more. The chain employs TRBV9 and TRBJ2-3; no definite D call. V was trimmed by 4 bases and J by 3 bases, leaving 12 bases between them. Germline CDR1 is SGDLS and CDR2 is YYNGEE. The CDR3 is made up of 14 amino acids. The CDR3 spells CASSPDSGTDTQYF. As DNA, the CDR3 is TGTGCCAGCAGCCCGGATAGTGGGACAGATACGCAGTATTTT.